The source of this TCR beta chain is a study of blood T cell repertoires in COVID-19. Study at large: Donors in the United States, Italy and Spain gave samples during acute or convalescent COVID-19. PBMCs, B-cell-depleted T cells, or T cells provided the cDNA or gDNA that made up the material.

Methods used by the authors: Reference gene primer amplification gave nucleated cell count estimates. TCRdb keeps only in-frame clones here, not all; method: immunoSEQ multiplex PCR. The D gene and trimming were derived from the DNA, and the V and J assignments and clone size from that table. The repertoire holds roughly 250,000 clones, 70% to 85% seen once, with 1.5% to 2% in the top ten. Germline assignment: CDR1 LNHNV and CDR2 YYDKDF (reference sequence). V lost 0 bases, J lost 3 bases, and 9 bases lay in between. CDR3 length: 14 residues. This receptor was identified in a woman aged 80 or over with acute or convalescent COVID-19. Sequencing was performed on peripheral blood. This chain uses TRBV15 with TRBJ2-7; a possible D gene is TRBD1 (6 bases). The CDR3 loop reads CATSRDRGGYEQYF. The CDR3 nucleotides read TGTGCCACCAGCAGAGATCGAGGGGGCTACGAGCAGTACTTC.